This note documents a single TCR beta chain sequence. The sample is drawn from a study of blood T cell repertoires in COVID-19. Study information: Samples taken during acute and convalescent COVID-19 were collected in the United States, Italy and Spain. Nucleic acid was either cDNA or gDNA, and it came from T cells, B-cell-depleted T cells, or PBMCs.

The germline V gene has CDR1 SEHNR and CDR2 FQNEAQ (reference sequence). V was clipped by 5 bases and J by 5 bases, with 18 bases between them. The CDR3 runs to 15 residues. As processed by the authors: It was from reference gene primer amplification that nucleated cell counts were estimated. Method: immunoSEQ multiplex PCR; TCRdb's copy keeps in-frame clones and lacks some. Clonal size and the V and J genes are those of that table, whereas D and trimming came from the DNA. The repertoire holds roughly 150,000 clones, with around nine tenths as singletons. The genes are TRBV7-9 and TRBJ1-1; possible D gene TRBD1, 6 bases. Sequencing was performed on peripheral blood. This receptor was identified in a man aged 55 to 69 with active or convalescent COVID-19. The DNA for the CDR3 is TGTGCCAGCAGCCGCCTATTGGGGGCAGGGACTGAAGCTTTCTTT. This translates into CASSRLLGAGTEAFF.